The 6 T cell receptor beta chains reported below all come from one sample, sequenced in a study of TIL therapy for anti-PD-1-resistant metastatic lung cancer. Time point meaning: pre-treatment sample, taken before nivolumab and TIL therapy. This was the immunoSEQ v3 assay. Clones were read by immunoSEQ multiplex PCR, and TCRdb kept only the in-frame ones, dropping some. The sample includes more than 50,000 clones, about nine tenths of them seen just once. This material consisted of blood, taken at baseline. The receptors shown here come from a person aged 25-85 years with non-small cell lung cancer.

The chain carries TRBV9 and TRBJ2-2; 8 positions agree with TRBD2. Germline CDR1 is SGDLS and CDR2 is YYNGEE. Unmatched junction bases numbered 7, after V lost 3 bases and J lost 0 bases. This CDR3 is 17 amino acids long. The CDR3 sequence is CASSEPGTRPNTGELFF. The CDR3 DNA is TGTGCCAGCAGCGAGCCCGGGACTAGACCGAACACCGGGGAGCTGTTTTTT.

This chain links TRBV10-3 with TRBJ1-1; perhaps TRBD1 as D (6 bases). Germline V gene lookup returns CDR1 ENHRY and CDR2 SYGVKD. The V end was cut by 7 bases, the J end by 4 bases, with 19 bases between. CDR3 length: 15 residues. This CDR3 is CAITLNRDFGTEAFF. In nucleotides, the CDR3 is TGTGCCATCACCCTGAACAGGGATTTTGGCACTGAAGCTTTCTTT.

This chain joins TRBV28 and TRBJ1-6; D is uncertain. V gave up 5 bases and J gave up 5 bases, with 7 bases separating them. This CDR3 region has 13 residues. Germline V gene data show CDR1 as MDHEN and CDR2 as SYDVKM. CDR3 sequence reads: CASSATNNSPLHF. The CDR3 region has the DNA TGTGCCAGCAGTGCCACAAATAATTCACCCCTCCACTTT.

This clone was seen once. The chain links TRBV28 to TRBJ2-3; tentative D call: TRBD2 (5 bases). Germline lookup yields CDR1 MDHEN and CDR2 SYDVKM. V was pared by 7 bases and J by 3 bases, with 20 bases between. This CDR3 is 16 amino acids long. The DNA for the CDR3 is TGTGCCAGCATTCGAACCGGGGTTGTAGGTACAGATACGCAGTATTTT. It is translated as CASIRTGVVGTDTQYF. Full variable domain (missing parts from reference TRBV28 and TRBJ2-3): DVKVTQSSRYLVKRTGEKVFLECVQDMDHENMFWYRQDPGLGLRLIYFSYDVKMKEKGDIPEGYSVSREKKERFSLILESASTNQTSMYLCASIRTGVVGTDTQYFGPGTRLTVL.

The rearrangement joins TRBV12-3 or TRBV12-4 to TRBJ2-1, with 7 bases fitting TRBD1. Unmatched junction bases numbered 0, after V lost 1 base and J lost 6 bases. The CDR3 extends over 13 amino acids. CDR3: CASSLDRGNEQFF. The DNA for the CDR3 is TGTGCCAGCAGTTTAGACAGGGGCAATGAGCAGTTCTTC.

Only one count was recorded for this clone. J is TRBJ1-1 and V is TRBV6-1; 7 nucleotides line up with TRBD1. Germline V lookup: CDR1 MNHNS, CDR2 SASEGT. The CDR3 is made up of 18 amino acids. V gave up 3 bases and J gave up 0 bases; unmatched junction bases: 13. The CDR3 DNA reads TGTGCCAGCAGTGAGAAAGGGGGCAAGGTCCCTCTGAACACTGAAGCTTTCTTT. Protein sequence: CASSEKGGKVPLNTEAFF.